The clone carrying this T cell receptor beta chain was seen at least ten times. Its antigen is still unknown. The time point denotes: persistent/refractory GD, antithyroid drugs over 5 years with positive TRAb. RNA from PBMCs was the source of the TCR library. The authors diagnosed Graves' disease using American Thyroid Association guidelines. From germline, CDR1 is MDHEN and CDR2 SYDVKM. The V end was cut by 6 bases, the J end by 7 bases, with 15 bases between. The CDR3 contains 13 residues. Researchers made TCR beta libraries by using iRepertoire HTBI primers and running Arm-PCR on CDR3 regions. As handled by the study authors: The samples yielded 62 TRBV and approximately 15 TRBJ segments. TCRdb re-called the multiplex PCR reads with MiXCR, one entry per CDR3 protein. TCRdb, rather than the study authors, made the V and J calls. This sample has 400,000 to 500,000 distinct CDR3 sequences, with 22% found just once.

This sample is part of a study of regulatory T cells in long-lasting Graves disease. Study-wide findings and caveats: The researchers studied only peripheral blood, not thyroid tissue. Persistent Graves' patients showed less TCR diversity than newly diagnosed patients showed.

This receptor was obtained from a female donor with Graves disease. The chain employs TRBV28 and TRBJ1-1; possible D gene TRBD1, 5 bases. The sequences come from peripheral blood mononuclear cells (PBMCs), collected when the disease was refractory, from a patient treated with antithyroid drugs. CDR3 region: CASRRRTGVEAFF. The DNA of the CDR3 is TGTGCCAGCAGACGTAGGACGGGGGTTGAAGCTTTCTTT.